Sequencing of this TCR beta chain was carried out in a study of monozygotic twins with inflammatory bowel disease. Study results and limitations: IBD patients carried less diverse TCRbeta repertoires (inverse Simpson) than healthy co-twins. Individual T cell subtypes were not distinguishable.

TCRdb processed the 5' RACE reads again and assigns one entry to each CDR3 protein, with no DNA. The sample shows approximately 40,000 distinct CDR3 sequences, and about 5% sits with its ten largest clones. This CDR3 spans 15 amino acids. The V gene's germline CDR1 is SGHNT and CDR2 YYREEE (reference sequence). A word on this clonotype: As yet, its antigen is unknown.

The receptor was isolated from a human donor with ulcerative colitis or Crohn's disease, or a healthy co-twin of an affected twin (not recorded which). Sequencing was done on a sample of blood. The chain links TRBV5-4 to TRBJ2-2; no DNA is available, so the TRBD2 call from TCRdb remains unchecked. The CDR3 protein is CASSLGGLAAGELFF.